The present T cell receptor beta chain was sequenced within a study of regulatory T cells in long-lasting Graves disease. V gave up 2 bases and J gave up 5 bases; unmatched junction bases: 5. The germline V gene encodes CDR1 MNHEY and CDR2 SVGEGT. CDR3 length equals 15 residues. Specified time point: newly diagnosed GD, antithyroid drugs for less than 3 months. Preparation of the TCR library used RNA extracted from PBMCs. For TCR beta, libraries came from iRepertoire HTBI primers and Arm-PCR of CDR3 regions. TCRdb analysed the multiplex PCR reads with MiXCR anew, one entry per CDR3 protein. The sample carries fewer than 650,000 distinct CDR3 sequences, less than 20% recorded once. This clonotype was detected ten times or more. What it binds is not known. Study findings and constraints: Persistent patients had a count of shared public clonotypes (around 2,700) that exceeded that of new patients (around 970).

These data were also filed under a second study, of T cells in Graves' hyperthyroidism and ophthalmopathy. That source adds: Most thyroid clonotypes that were expanded above 0.001 also turned up in blood.

This sequence was found in a woman aged 25 to 39 with Graves disease. V usage is TRBV6-2 or TRBV6-3 and J usage is TRBJ2-2; 7 nucleotides agree with TRBD2. The material was peripheral blood mononuclear cells (PBMCs), obtained at new diagnosis, from a patient treated with antithyroid drugs. The CDR3 region is CASSYASGETGELFF. The CDR3 DNA follows: TGTGCCAGCAGTTACGCTAGCGGAGAAACCGGGGAGCTGTTTTTT.